This T cell receptor (beta chain) was identified during a study of T cell responses to AZD1222 COVID-19 vaccine. Looking at the study overall: The analysis combined second doses at about 4 or about 12 weeks.

Clones were read by immunoSEQ multiplex PCR, and TCRdb kept only the in-frame ones, dropping some. The sample yields approximately 100,000 clones, 80% to 95% seen once. This CDR3 region has 14 residues. From germline, CDR1 is SGHVS and CDR2 FNYEAQ. V lost 1 base and J 8 bases, leaving 9 bases between the germline ends. The rearrangement joins TRBV7-6 to TRBJ1-6; D not resolved. Sequenced material: peripheral blood, taken on day 0 of AZD1222 vaccination. The sequence was collected from an adult in good health. The CDR3 sequence is CASSLVRGDSPLHF. For the CDR3, the DNA is TGTGCCAGCAGCTTAGTGAGAGGTGATTCACCCCTCCACTTT.